This TCR beta chain was obtained from a study of blood T cells in healthy people across ages. Turning to this clonotype: Its target is unknown.

Primed by a sample-barcoded 5' primer and a J-beta primer mix, a second PCR proceeded for roughly 6 to 12 cycles. The template-switch adaptor, which had 12 random nucleotides, put a tag on each cDNA molecule. In TCRdb, the 5' RACE reads were re-called with MiXCR into one record per CDR3 protein. Of fewer than 900,000 distinct CDR3 sequences in the sample, roughly 45% were seen once. The J segment lost 0 bases and the V segment lost 5 bases, leaving 10 bases of the junction unmatched. The germline V gene has CDR1 DFQATT and CDR2 SNEGSKA (reference sequence). CDR3 length: 15 residues. General study points: Age brought a roughly linear fall in TCR beta diversity measured per million T cells.

Every sample gave at least 6 micrograms of total RNA when it was extracted. V is TRBV20-1 and J is TRBJ2-7; 7 bases are a match to TRBD1. The sequencing sample was made of blood. This receptor was obtained from a woman aged 60 to 75 in good health. CDR3 DNA: TGCAGTGCTCGGAAGACAGGGAGAAGCTCCTACGAGCAGTACTTC. Protein product: CSARKTGRSSYEQYF.